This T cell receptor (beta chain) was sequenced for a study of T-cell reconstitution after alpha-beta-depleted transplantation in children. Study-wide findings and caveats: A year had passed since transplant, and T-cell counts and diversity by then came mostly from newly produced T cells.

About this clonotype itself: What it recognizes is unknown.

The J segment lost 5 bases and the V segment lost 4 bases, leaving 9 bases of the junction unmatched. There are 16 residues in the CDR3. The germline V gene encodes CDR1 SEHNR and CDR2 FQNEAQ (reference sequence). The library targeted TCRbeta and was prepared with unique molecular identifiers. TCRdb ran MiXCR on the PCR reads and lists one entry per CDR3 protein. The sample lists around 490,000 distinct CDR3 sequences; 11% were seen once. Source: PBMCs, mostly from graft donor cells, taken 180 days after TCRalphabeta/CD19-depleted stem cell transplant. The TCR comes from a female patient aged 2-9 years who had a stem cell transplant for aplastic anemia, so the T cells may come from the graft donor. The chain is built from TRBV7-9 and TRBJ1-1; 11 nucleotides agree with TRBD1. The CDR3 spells CASSSRDRGSGTEAFF. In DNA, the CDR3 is TGTGCCAGCAGCTCGCGGGACAGGGGGAGTGGAACTGAAGCTTTCTTT.